What follows is one T cell receptor beta chain and its context. Its antigen remains unknown. The sample originates from a study of T cell clonotyping in hematopoietic cell transplantation. Study-wide findings and caveats: Few recipient clonotypes overlapped donors; over 97% were de novo at given depth.

The CDR3 length is 14 residues. Germline lookup yields CDR1 SGHRS and CDR2 YFSETQ. V was clipped by 0 bases and J by 8 bases, with 11 bases between them. As to time point: recipient sample about 28 days before transplant, after cytoreduction. Profiling relied on immunoSEQ multiplex PCR, and the TCRdb table lists in-frame clones only, not all of them. The sample lists tens of thousands of clones, around 84% occurring once. The V gene is TRBV5-1, the J gene TRBJ1-4, with TRBD1 as a possible D gene (5 bases). Sequences were derived from peripheral blood mononuclear cells, sampled before stem cell transplant. The TCR comes from a man in his sixties with biphenotypic leukemia. Some clones in this sample may be carry-over from other donors' samples. CDR3 loop: CASSLGQGGEKLFF. In nucleotides, the CDR3 is TGCGCCAGCAGCTTGGGGCAGGGAGGCGAAAAACTGTTTTTT. The complete variable domain, with remaining parts taken from reference TRBV5-1 and TRBJ1-4, reads KAGVTQTPRYLIKTRGQQVTLSCSPISGHRSVSWYQQTPGQGLQFLFEYFSETQRNKGNFPGRFSGRQFSNSRSEMNVSTLELGDSALYLCASSLGQGGEKLFFGSGTQLSVL.